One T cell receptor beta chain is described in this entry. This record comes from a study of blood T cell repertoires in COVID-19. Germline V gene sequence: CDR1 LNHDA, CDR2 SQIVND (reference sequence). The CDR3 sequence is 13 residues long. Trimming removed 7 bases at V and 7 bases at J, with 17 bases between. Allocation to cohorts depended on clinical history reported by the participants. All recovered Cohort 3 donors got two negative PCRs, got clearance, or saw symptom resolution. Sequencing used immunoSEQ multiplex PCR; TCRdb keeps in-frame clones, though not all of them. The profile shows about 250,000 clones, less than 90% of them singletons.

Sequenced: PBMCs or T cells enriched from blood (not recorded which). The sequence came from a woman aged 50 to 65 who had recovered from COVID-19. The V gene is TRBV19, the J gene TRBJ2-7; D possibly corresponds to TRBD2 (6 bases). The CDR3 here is CASNRDSGGEQYF. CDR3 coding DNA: TGTGCCAGTAATCGGGACTCCGGTGGGGAGCAGTACTTC.